The table lists the clone carrying this T cell receptor (beta chain) with a few counts. Its matching antigen is unknown. Mismatch with germline at one junction end may stem from a read error. Vbeta (60) and Jbeta (13) primers were used in the PCR. Sequencing was performed with immunoSEQ multiplex PCR; in TCRdb, only in-frame clones are kept and a portion is missing. Found here are over 100,000 clones, under 85% of them singletons; the top ten hold under 5%. This entry comes from a study of cytomegalovirus exposure and HLA in healthy donors. Whole-study results and caveats: The classifier was said to identify cytomegalovirus status with high specificity and sensitivity.

The germline gives CDR1 MNHEY, CDR2 SVGAGI. CDR3 length: 14 amino acids. The sample consisted of PBMCs. This sequence originates from a male donor in good health and CMV-seropositive. This chain uses TRBV6-5 with TRBJ1-1; the D is unclear. CDR3 protein: CAISEPDPRTEAFF. The CDR3 DNA sequence: TGTGCCATCAGTGAGCCGGATCCGAGGACTGAAGCTTTCTTT.